Each of the 21 T cell receptor beta chains below was sequenced from the same sample in a study of T cell responses to AZD1222 COVID-19 vaccine. Produced via immunoSEQ multiplex PCR; TCRdb's table is partial and in-frame only. The sample carries some 150,000 clones, approximately 88% recorded once. The material was peripheral blood, obtained on day 0 of AZD1222 vaccination. The source is an adult in good health.

The J gene is TRBJ1-5, the V gene TRBV4-1; perhaps TRBD1 as D (5 bases). Germline CDR1 MGHRA, CDR2 YSYEKL. The ends were cut back, 1 base at V and 6 bases at J, with 16 bases in the middle. This CDR3 is built from 16 residues. The CDR3 spells CASSQATSLRGQPQHF. Here the CDR3 DNA reads TGCGCCAGCAGCCAAGCTACCTCCCTAAGGGGTCAGCCCCAGCATTTT.

The rearrangement uses TRBV28 and TRBJ2-7; D is ambiguous. The CDR3 sequence is 12 residues long. Germline V gives CDR1 MDHEN, CDR2 SYDVKM. V lost 7 bases to trimming and J lost 5 bases, with 12 bases between them. The CDR3, as DNA: TGTGCCAGCACCCATCGGCCGGACGAGCAGTACTTC. Its translation is CASTHRPDEQYF.

This clone was detected only once. The V gene is TRBV7-2, the J gene TRBJ2-5; no clear D. The germline CDR1 and CDR2 sequences are SGHTA and FQGNSA. CDR3 length: 13 amino acids. V lost 2 bases and J 2 bases, leaving 6 bases between the germline ends. CDR3 sequence reads: CASSLIGQETQYF. As DNA, the CDR3 is TGTGCCAGCAGCTTAATTGGTCAAGAGACCCAGTACTTC.

This clone has only one observation. The V call is TRBV2, the J call TRBJ1-2; D not certain. V was shortened by 7 bases and J by 2 bases, with 11 bases between the two germline ends. The germline V gene has CDR1 SNHLY and CDR2 FYNNEI. CDR3 length: 13 amino acids. The CDR3 coding sequence is TGTGCCAGCAAGTTGGACGGGAACTATGGCTACACCTTC. Protein sequence: CASKLDGNYGYTF.

V gene TRBV11-3 combines with J gene TRBJ2-1, with D maybe TRBD2 (6 bases). The CDR3 spans 14 residues. V lost 2 bases, J lost 6 bases, and 11 bases lay in between. Germline V gene sequence: CDR1 SGHNT, CDR2 YENEEA. CDR3 region: CASSLRRDSNEQFF. Written as DNA, the CDR3 is TGTGCCAGCAGCTTAAGGCGGGATAGCAATGAGCAGTTCTTC.

In the case of this clone: Other nucleotide sequences from this sample produce the same CDR3. The rearrangement links TRBV7-2 to TRBJ2-2; the D is unclear. Trimming removed 1 base from V and 6 bases from J, with 6 bases in between. Germline assignment: CDR1 SGHTA and CDR2 FQGNSA. The CDR3 is made up of 13 amino acids. CDR3 sequence: CASSLVGAGELFF. CDR3 DNA sequence: TGTGCCAGCAGCTTAGTTGGGGCCGGGGAGCTGTTTTTT.

This chain joins TRBV9 and TRBJ1-2, with 7 bases matching TRBD1. J lost 1 base, V lost 1 base, and 7 bases had no gene match. Germline V gene lookup returns CDR1 SGDLS and CDR2 YYNGEE. The CDR3 is 16 residues long. The CDR3 loop is CASSVQGQINNYGYTF. For the CDR3, the DNA is TGTGCCAGCAGCGTACAGGGACAGATTAATAACTATGGCTACACCTTC.

V gene TRBV6-5 combines with J gene TRBJ1-4; D not resolved. Germline values: CDR1 MNHEY, CDR2 SVGAGI. The CDR3 consists of 15 residues. Between the trimmed V and J ends, which lost 6 bases and 12 bases, there was a span of 23 bases. CDR3 nucleotides: TGTGCCAGCAGAGAGGCAGGCGCCCTGGGAGACGAACTGTTTTTT. Translated, it gives CASREAGALGDELFF.

This chain uses TRBV7-2 with TRBJ1-1, with 7 bases matching TRBD1. The CDR3 covers 16 residues. V shed 4 bases, J shed 3 bases, and the junction held 11 bases outside the gene matches. Germline V CDR1 and CDR2: SGHTA, FQGNSA. The CDR3 reads CASSSRWPGGDTEAFF. The CDR3 coding sequence is TGTGCCAGCAGCTCAAGGTGGCCAGGGGGAGACACTGAAGCTTTCTTT.

CDR3 sequence (DNA): TGTGCCAGCAGCCTTGGACTAGCGGTAACCTACGAGCAGTACTTC. It encodes CASSLGLAVTYEQYF. V is TRBV5-4 and J is TRBJ2-7, with 10 bases matching TRBD2. This CDR3 is built from 15 residues. Per the germline V gene, CDR1 is SGHNT and CDR2 is YYREEE (reference sequence). After removal of 4 bases from V and 2 bases from J, the junction contained 6 bases not matched to a gene.

The V gene is TRBV30, the J gene TRBJ1-5, with D possibly TRBD1 on 5 matching bases. The CDR3 length is 14 residues. CDR1 GTSNPN and CDR2 SVGIG come from the germline V gene (reference sequence). Trimming removed 1 base at V and 0 bases at J, with 7 bases between. The CDR3 DNA reads as TGTGCCTGGAGTGGGGGGAATAGCAATCAGCCCCAGCATTTT. It translates to CAWSGGNSNQPQHF.

CDR3 coding DNA: TGTGCCAGCTCACCACAGACCGGGACTTCCTACGAGCAGTACTTC. Protein product: CASSPQTGTSYEQYF. The rearrangement joins TRBV18 to TRBJ2-7; D possibly corresponds to TRBD2 (6 bases). CDR3 size: 15 residues. Germline CDR1 KGHSH, CDR2 LQKENI. V was cut by 1 base and J by 1 base, with 11 bases left in between.

The chain carries TRBV7-9 and TRBJ1-5; a weak D match, TRBD1 (5 bases). CDR3 length equals 17 residues. With 1 base removed from V and 6 bases from J, the gap between germline ends came to 19 bases. The germline V gene encodes CDR1 SEHNR and CDR2 FQNEAQ (reference sequence). The CDR3 loop is CASSLVSGDARGQPQHF. CDR3 in DNA: TGTGCCAGCAGCTTAGTAAGTGGGGACGCGAGGGGTCAGCCCCAGCATTTT.

The V and J genes are TRBV19 and TRBJ1-4; no clear D. Trimming took 5 bases from V and 8 from J, leaving 12 bases between them. The germline CDR1 and CDR2 sequences are LNHDA and SQIVND (reference sequence). The CDR3 runs to 13 residues. Here the CDR3 reads CASSLTSGEKLFF. The CDR3, as DNA: TGTGCCAGTAGTTTGACGTCCGGCGAAAAACTGTTTTTT. The variable domain in full, with the rest retrieved from reference TRBV19 and TRBJ1-4, is DGGITQSPKYLFRKEGQNVTLSCEQNLNHDAMYWYRQDPGQGLRLIYYSQIVNDFQKGDIAEGYSVSREKKESFPLTVTSAQKNPTAFYLCASSLTSGEKLFFGSGTQLSVL.

The V call is TRBV24-1, the J call TRBJ2-7; 9 positions match TRBD2. CDR3 length: 16 residues. J gave up 2 bases and V 2 bases, and 6 bases lay outside the gene matches. CDR1 and CDR2 from the germline V gene are KGHDR and SFDVKD. CDR3 sequence: CATSDSASGNTYEQYF. In DNA, the CDR3 is TGTGCCACCAGTGATTCGGCTAGCGGGAACACCTACGAGCAGTACTTC.

This chain links TRBV4-3 with TRBJ2-1; D may be TRBD1 (6 bases). The CDR3 is 15 residues long. V was clipped by 2 bases and J by 4 bases, with 12 bases between them. The germline V gene has CDR1 LGHNA and CDR2 YSLEER. Written as DNA, the CDR3 is TGCGCCAGCAGCCAAATATGGCAGGGGTACAATGAGCAGTTCTTC. It specifies CASSQIWQGYNEQFF.

The chain has TRBV2 and TRBJ1-6; 9 nucleotides align to TRBD1. Per the germline V gene, CDR1 is SNHLY and CDR2 is FYNNEI. Trimming at V came to 6 bases and at J to 7 bases, leaving 7 bases not matched to a gene. The CDR3 spans 15 residues. This CDR3 reads CASRGQGGWNSPLHF. DNA for the CDR3: TGTGCCAGCAGGGGACAGGGTGGATGGAATTCACCCCTCCACTTT.

The rearrangement joins TRBV12-3 or TRBV12-4 to TRBJ2-6; D remains ambiguous. V lost 6 bases to trimming and J lost 0 bases, with 3 bases between them. The CDR3 is 13 amino acids. CDR3 nucleotide sequence: TGTGCCAGCAGGCCCTCTGGGGCCAACGTCCTGACTTTC. Translating gives CASRPSGANVLTF.

The CDR3 nucleotides read TGCGCCAGCAGCTTTGAAGGAGATTATGGCTACACCTTC. This encodes CASSFEGDYGYTF. The chain couples TRBV5-1 to TRBJ1-2, with D hard to call. Germline V gene lookup returns CDR1 SGHRS and CDR2 YFSETQ. V lost 2 bases and J 5 bases, leaving 10 bases between the germline ends. This CDR3 is built from 13 residues.

DNA of the CDR3: TGTGCCAGCAGCTTAGGCTATAGCTCCTACGAGCAGTACTTC. Translated: CASSLGYSSYEQYF. V gene TRBV11-1 combines with J gene TRBJ2-7, with D unclear. V lost 1 base and J lost 0, with 7 bases in between. Germline loops: CDR1 SGHAT, CDR2 FQDESV (reference sequence). The CDR3 extends over 14 amino acids.

The chain recombines TRBV7-2 with TRBJ1-2, with D unclear. The CDR3 sequence is 12 residues long. The V gene lost 3 bases and the J gene lost 3 bases, with 5 bases spanning the gap. CDR1 and CDR2 from the germline V gene are SGHTA and FQGNSA. The CDR3 DNA follows: TGTGCCAGCAGCTTCTGGGACTATGGCTACACCTTC. Protein product: CASSFWDYGYTF.